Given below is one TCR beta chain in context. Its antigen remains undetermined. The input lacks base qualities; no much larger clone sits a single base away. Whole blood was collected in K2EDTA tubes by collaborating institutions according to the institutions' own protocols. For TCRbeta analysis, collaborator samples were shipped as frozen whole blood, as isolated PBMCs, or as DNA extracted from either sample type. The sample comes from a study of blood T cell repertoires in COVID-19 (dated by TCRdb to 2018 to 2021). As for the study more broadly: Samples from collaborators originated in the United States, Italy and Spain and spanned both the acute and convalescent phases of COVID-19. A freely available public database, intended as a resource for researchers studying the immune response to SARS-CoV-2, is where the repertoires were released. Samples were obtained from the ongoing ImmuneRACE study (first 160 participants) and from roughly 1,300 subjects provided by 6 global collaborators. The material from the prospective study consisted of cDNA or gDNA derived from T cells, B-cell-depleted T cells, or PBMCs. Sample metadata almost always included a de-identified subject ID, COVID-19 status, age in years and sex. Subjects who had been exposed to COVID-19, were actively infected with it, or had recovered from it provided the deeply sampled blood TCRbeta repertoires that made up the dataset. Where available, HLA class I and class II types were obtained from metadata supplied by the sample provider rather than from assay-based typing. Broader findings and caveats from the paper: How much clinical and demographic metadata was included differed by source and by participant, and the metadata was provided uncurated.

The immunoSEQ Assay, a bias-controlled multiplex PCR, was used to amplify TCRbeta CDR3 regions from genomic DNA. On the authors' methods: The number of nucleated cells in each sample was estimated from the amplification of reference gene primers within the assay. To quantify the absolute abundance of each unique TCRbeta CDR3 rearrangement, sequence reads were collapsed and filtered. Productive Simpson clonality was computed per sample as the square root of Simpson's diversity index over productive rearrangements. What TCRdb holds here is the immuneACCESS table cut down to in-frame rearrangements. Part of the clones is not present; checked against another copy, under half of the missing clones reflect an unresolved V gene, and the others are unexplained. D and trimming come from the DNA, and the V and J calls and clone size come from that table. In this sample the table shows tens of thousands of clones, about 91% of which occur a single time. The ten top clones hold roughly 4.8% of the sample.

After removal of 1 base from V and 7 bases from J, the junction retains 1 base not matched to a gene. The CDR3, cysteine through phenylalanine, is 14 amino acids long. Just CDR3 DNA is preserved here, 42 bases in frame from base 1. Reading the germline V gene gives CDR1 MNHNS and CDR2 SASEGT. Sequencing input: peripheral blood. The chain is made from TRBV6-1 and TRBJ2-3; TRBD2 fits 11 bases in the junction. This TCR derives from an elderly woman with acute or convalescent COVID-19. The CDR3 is CASSEGLAGYTQYF. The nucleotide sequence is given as TGTGCCAGCAGTGAAGGACTAGCGGGGTATACGCAGTATTTT.